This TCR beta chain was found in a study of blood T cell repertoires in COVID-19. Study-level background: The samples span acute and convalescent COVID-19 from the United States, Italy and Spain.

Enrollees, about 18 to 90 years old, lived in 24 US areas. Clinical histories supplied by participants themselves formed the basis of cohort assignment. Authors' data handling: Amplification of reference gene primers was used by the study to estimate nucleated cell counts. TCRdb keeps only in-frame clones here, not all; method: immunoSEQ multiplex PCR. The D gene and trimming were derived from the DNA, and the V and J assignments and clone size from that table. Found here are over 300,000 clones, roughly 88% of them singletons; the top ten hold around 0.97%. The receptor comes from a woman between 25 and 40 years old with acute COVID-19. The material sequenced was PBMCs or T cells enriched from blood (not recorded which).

The chain's CDR3 is CASSVGQEEDTQYF. DNA of the CDR3: TGTGCCAGCAGCGTAGGGCAGGAGGAAGATACGCAGTATTTT. The chain uses TRBV9 and TRBJ2-3; possibly TRBD2 for D (5 bases). With 0 bases removed from V and 5 bases from J, the gap between germline ends came to 10 bases. The CDR3 totals 14 residues. The V gene's germline CDR1 is SGDLS and CDR2 YYNGEE.